This entry is about one TCR beta chain. Its specificity is unknown. Other DNA variants within this sample encode the same CDR3. The CDR3 spans 14 residues. Germline CDR1 and CDR2: MRHNA and SNTAGT. V was trimmed by 0 bases and J by 4 bases, leaving 8 bases between them. Repertoires were generated with immunoSEQ multiplex PCR, while TCRdb's copy carries only in-frame clones and drops some. The data contain about 20,000 clones, 85% to 90% of them singletons. The data originate from a study of somatic mutations in cytotoxic T cells in rheumatoid arthritis. Study-wide results and limits: Only rheumatoid arthritis patients, not healthy controls, showed CD8+ clonality increasing with age.

The clonotype originates from a woman aged 50 to 60 in good health. The chain carries TRBV6-4 and TRBJ2-3, with D possibly matching TRBD1 (6 bases). The sequencing input was CD8+ T cells sorted from blood. CDR3 loop: CASSDSQGADTQYF. CDR3 nucleotide sequence: TGTGCCAGCAGTGACTCACAGGGCGCAGATACGCAGTATTTT.